The rows below give T cell receptor beta chains drawn from one sample of a study of T cells in lung cancer brain metastases. Some clones are missing from TCRdb's copy, which holds only in-frame ones; the method was immunoSEQ multiplex PCR. The table has 3,500 to 4,500 clones, roughly 90% seen once. Sequenced input: tumor tissue from the primary lung tumor. These receptors were taken from a man aged 60 to 75 with non-small cell lung cancer. CDR3s include the opening cysteine and the closing phenylalanine or tryptophan. A D gene is named only where the DNA matches it firmly. Size is omitted from some rows. Given values are once, few, many or a class for expanded clones.

clone_size	d_call	j_call	v_call	cdr3_aa	cdr3_nt
.	.	TRBJ1-4	TRBV28	CASSPANAIGEKLFF	TGTGCCAGCAGTCCTGCAAACGCGATAGGGGAAAAACTGTTTTTT
.	TRBD1	TRBJ2-7	TRBV29-1	CSVETGGSSYEQYF	TGCAGCGTTGAAACAGGGGGCAGTTCCTACGAGCAGTACTTC
.	.	TRBJ1-4	TRBV14	CASSQGRTASTNEKLFF	TGTGCCAGCAGCCAAGGTAGAACAGCTTCAACTAATGAAAAACTGTTTTTT
.	.	TRBJ2-4	TRBV9	CASSAGARGANIQYF	TGTGCCAGCAGCGCGGGAGCGAGGGGGGCAAACATTCAGTACTTC
.	TRBD1	TRBJ1-2	TRBV11-3	CASSFSGTGQSYGYTF	TGTGCCAGCAGCTTTTCCGGGACAGGGCAATCGTACGGCTACACCTTC
.	.	TRBJ2-1	TRBV15	CATSRDYGGSSYNEQFF	TGTGCCACCAGCAGAGATTACGGTGGTTCCTCCTACAATGAGCAGTTCTTC
.	TRBD2	TRBJ2-1	TRBV9	CASSTMAGGIDEQFF	TGTGCCAGCAGCACAATGGCGGGGGGTATAGATGAGCAGTTCTTC
.	.	TRBJ2-2	TRBV27	CASSLLTPNTGELFF	TGTGCCAGCAGTTTATTGACACCGAACACCGGGGAGCTGTTTTTT
.	TRBD2	TRBJ2-1	TRBV19	CASSITGLAGLASYNEQFF	TGTGCCAGTAGTATTACGGGACTAGCGGGTCTAGCCTCCTACAATGAGCAGTTCTTC
.	.	TRBJ1-1	TRBV19	CASSIRSTKEAFF	TGTGCTAGTAGTATACGGTCGACTAAGGAAGCTTTCTTT
.	TRBD2	TRBJ2-1	TRBV5-1	CASSLLAGGTIEQFF	TGCGCCAGCAGCTTACTAGCGGGGGGGACAATTGAGCAGTTCTTC
.	.	TRBJ1-1	TRBV15	CATSRDGVVDTEAFF	TGTGCCACCAGCAGAGATGGGGTTGTGGACACTGAAGCTTTCTTT
.	.	TRBJ1-4	TRBV5-6	CASSLEGSGVANEKLFF	TGTGCCAGCAGCTTGGAGGGGTCAGGGGTGGCTAATGAAAAACTGTTTTTT
.	TRBD1	TRBJ1-2	TRBV2	CASSENPEWYRGHGYTF	TGTGCCAGCAGTGAAAATCCGGAATGGTACAGGGGGCATGGCTACACCTTC
.	.	TRBJ1-2	TRBV5-1	CASSLGLMGDYGYTF	TGCGCCAGCAGCTTGGGGCTCATGGGTGACTATGGCTACACCTTC
once	.	TRBJ2-2	TRBV11-2	CASSFSRNTGELFF	TGTGCCAGCAGCTTTAGTAGGAACACCGGGGAGCTGTTTTTT
.	.	TRBJ1-3	TRBV28	CASSSPSDSSGNTIYF	TGTGCCAGCAGTTCTCCCTCGGACAGCTCTGGAAACACCATATATTTT
.	.	TRBJ2-3	TRBV5-1	CASSLVGQSDTQYF	TGCGCCAGCAGCTTGGTGGGCCAGTCAGATACGCAGTATTTT
.	.	TRBJ2-7	TRBV7-2	CASRGGSYEQYF	TGTGCCAGCAGGGGCGGGTCCTACGAGCAGTACTTC
.	.	TRBJ1-1	TRBV19	CASSQRGLRAFF	TGTGCCAGTAGTCAGCGGGGTCTGCGAGCTTTCTTT
.	TRBD1	TRBJ1-2	TRBV7-9	CASSLQGFTNYGYTF	TGTGCCAGCAGCCTACAGGGGTTTACGAACTATGGCTACACCTTC
.	.	TRBJ1-3	TRBV6-1	CASSESPTGSGNTIYF	TGTGCCAGCAGTGAATCCCCAACAGGGTCTGGAAACACCATATATTTT
.	TRBD2	TRBJ2-3	TRBV9	CASSVTSGDTQYF	TGTGCCAGCAGCGTGACTAGCGGAGATACGCAGTATTTT
.	TRBD1	TRBJ1-2	TRBV29-1	CSVEIPGGVNGYTF	TGCAGCGTTGAGATCCCAGGGGGCGTCAATGGCTACACCTTC
once	TRBD2	TRBJ2-5	TRBV2	CASGGLAGETQYF	TGTGCCAGCGGCGGACTAGCGGGAGAGACCCAGTACTTC
.	.	TRBJ1-1	TRBV6-1	CASLGRTSNTEAFF	TGTGCCAGCCTAGGGCGTACATCGAACACTGAAGCTTTCTTT
.	TRBD2	TRBJ2-1	TRBV7-9	CASSLAGAGAYNEQFF	TGTGCCAGCAGCTTAGCTGGCGCGGGAGCTTACAATGAGCAGTTCTTC
.	TRBD1	TRBJ1-5	TRBV19	CASSTGTGRLVPQHF	TGTGCCAGTAGTACCGGGACAGGACGATTAGTGCCCCAGCATTTT
.	TRBD1	TRBJ1-2	TRBV13	CASSPRTGSKGNYGYTF	TGTGCCAGCAGCCCGCGGACAGGGTCTAAAGGGAACTATGGCTACACCTTC
.	.	TRBJ1-1	TRBV6-1	CASSQDGPRGAFF	TGTGCCAGCAGCCAGGACGGACCTCGGGGAGCTTTCTTT
.	TRBD1	TRBJ1-1	TRBV19	CASRRTGLNTEAFF	TGTGCCAGTAGGAGGACAGGCTTGAACACTGAAGCTTTCTTT
.	.	TRBJ1-1	TRBV27	CASSDRGSTEAFF	TGTGCCAGCAGTGACCGGGGGAGCACTGAAGCTTTCTTT
.	.	TRBJ2-5	TRBV10-3	CAISEGSSKETQYF	TGTGCCATCAGTGAGGGAAGTAGCAAAGAGACCCAGTACTTC
.	TRBD2	TRBJ2-7	TRBV30	CASGGFEQYF	TGTGCGTCGGGGGGTTTCGAGCAGTACTTC
once	TRBD2	TRBJ2-2	TRBV15	CATSSRGLTNYSNTGELFF	TGTGCCACCAGCAGTAGGGGACTAACTAATTATTCGAACACCGGGGAGCTGTTTTTT
.	TRBD2	TRBJ2-1	TRBV7-2	CASTSVSGTSGRAHNEQFF	TGTGCCAGCACATCTGTTTCGGGTACTAGCGGGAGGGCCCACAATGAGCAGTTCTTC
.	.	TRBJ2-7	TRBV6-1	CASRGRDANSYEQYF	TGTGCCAGCAGGGGGCGGGACGCCAACTCCTACGAGCAGTACTTC
once	.	TRBJ1-5	TRBV19	CASSPMPDSAQPQHF	TGTGCCAGTAGTCCGATGCCCGATTCAGCGCAGCCCCAGCATTTT
few	.	TRBJ2-7	TRBV27	CASSPLPAESSYEQYF	TGTGCCAGCAGCCCACTACCAGCGGAGAGCTCCTACGAGCAGTACTTC
.	.	TRBJ1-4	TRBV5-1	CASSLDGGPGFLFF	TGCGCCAGCAGCTTGGACGGAGGGCCGGGATTTCTGTTTTTT
.	TRBD1	TRBJ2-3	TRBV28	CASSRDRGIDTQYF	TGTGCCAGCAGTAGGGACAGGGGGATAGATACGCAGTATTTT